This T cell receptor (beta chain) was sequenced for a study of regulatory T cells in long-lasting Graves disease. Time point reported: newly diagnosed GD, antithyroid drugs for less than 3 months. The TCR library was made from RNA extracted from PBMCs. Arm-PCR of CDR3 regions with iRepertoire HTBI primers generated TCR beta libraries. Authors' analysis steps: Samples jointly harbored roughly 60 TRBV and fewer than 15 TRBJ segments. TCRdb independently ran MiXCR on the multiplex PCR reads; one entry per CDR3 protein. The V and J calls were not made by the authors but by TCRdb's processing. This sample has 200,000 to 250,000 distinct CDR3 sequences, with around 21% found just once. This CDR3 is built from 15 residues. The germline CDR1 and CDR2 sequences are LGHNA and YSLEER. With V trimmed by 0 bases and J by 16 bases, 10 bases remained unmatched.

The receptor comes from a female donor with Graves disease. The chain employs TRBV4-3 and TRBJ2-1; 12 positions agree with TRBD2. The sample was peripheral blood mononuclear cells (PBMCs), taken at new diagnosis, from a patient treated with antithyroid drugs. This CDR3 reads CASSQDLASGRVRFF. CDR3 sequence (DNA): TGCGCCAGCAGCCAAGATCTGGCTAGCGGGAGGGTTAGATTCTTC.